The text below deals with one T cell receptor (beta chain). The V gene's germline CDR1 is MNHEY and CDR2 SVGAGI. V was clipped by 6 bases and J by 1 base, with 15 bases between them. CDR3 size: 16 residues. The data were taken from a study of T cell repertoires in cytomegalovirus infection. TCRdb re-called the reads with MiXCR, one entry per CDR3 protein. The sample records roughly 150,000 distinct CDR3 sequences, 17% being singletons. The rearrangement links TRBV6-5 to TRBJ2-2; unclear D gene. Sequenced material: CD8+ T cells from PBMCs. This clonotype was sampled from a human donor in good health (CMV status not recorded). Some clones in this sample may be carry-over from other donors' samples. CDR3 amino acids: CASSLLSVQNTGELFF. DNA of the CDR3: TGTGCCAGCAGCCTGCTGAGCGTACAGAACACCGGGGAGCTGTTTTTT.